The 5 T cell receptor beta chains in this list originate from one sample, sequenced in a study of blood T cell repertoires in COVID-19. Sequencing was performed with immunoSEQ multiplex PCR; in TCRdb, only in-frame clones are kept and a portion is missing. The data show 150,000 to 200,000 clones, around 75% seen once. Sequencing used peripheral blood. The source is an elderly woman with acute or convalescent COVID-19.

This chain links TRBV19 with TRBJ2-7, with a weak D call TRBD1 (5 bases). The CDR3 contains 15 residues. Trimming removed 5 bases at V and 3 bases at J, with 17 bases between. Germline values: CDR1 LNHDA, CDR2 SQIVND (reference sequence). In nucleotides, the CDR3 is TGTGCCAGTAGTCCCGGCCGTGGGGCACACTACGAGCAGTACTTC. Amino acid sequence: CASSPGRGAHYEQYF.

This clone was seen just once. The V and J genes are TRBV19 and TRBJ2-2; a possible D gene is TRBD2 (6 bases). Trimming removed 7 bases at V and 6 bases at J, with 15 bases between. The germline V gene has CDR1 LNHDA and CDR2 SQIVND (reference sequence). CDR3 length: 14 amino acids. In DNA form, the CDR3 reads TGTGCCAGTACGGCGGTGGGAGGCCCCGGGGAGCTGTTTTTT. Translating gives CASTAVGGPGELFF.

This clone was seen a single time. V and J are TRBV18 and TRBJ2-6; 7 nucleotides align to TRBD1. Germline V gene data show CDR1 as KGHSH and CDR2 as LQKENI. The CDR3 is 16 amino acids. The V gene end was trimmed by 5 bases and the J gene end by 1 base; junction bases not matched to a gene: 5. The CDR3: CASSATGMSGANVLTF. The CDR3 DNA reads TGTGCCAGCTCAGCGACAGGGATGTCTGGGGCCAACGTCCTGACTTTC.

The genes are TRBV20-1 and TRBJ2-5; D unclear. The V end lost 5 bases, the J end lost 5 bases, and 9 bases lay between the germline ends. Per germline, CDR1 DFQATT and CDR2 SNEGSKA (reference sequence). The CDR3 is made up of 11 amino acids. CDR3 region: CSARSEETQYF. The CDR3 nucleotides are TGCAGTGCTCGGTCCGAGGAGACCCAGTACTTC.

This chain connects TRBV7-9 to TRBJ1-5; TRBD1 matches at 7 bases. Germline V gives CDR1 SEHNR, CDR2 FQNEAQ (reference sequence). CDR3 length equals 15 residues. Trimming at V came to 5 bases and at J to 10 bases, leaving 14 bases not matched to a gene. In DNA, the CDR3 is TGTGCCAGCAGCAAAGGGGGACAGTACCGTGGACCCCAGCATTTT. Amino acids: CASSKGGQYRGPQHF.